This section outlines one T cell receptor (beta chain) sequence together with its context. Method: immunoSEQ multiplex PCR; TCRdb's copy keeps in-frame clones and lacks some. The table lists tens of thousands of clones, just over 90% of them singletons. Germline loops: CDR1 GTSNPN, CDR2 SVGIG (reference sequence). With 0 bases removed from V and 1 base from J, the gap between germline ends came to 12 bases. CDR3 length equals 15 residues. The data derive from a study of T cell changes during pregnancy in multiple sclerosis. This material consisted of peripheral blood, taken after pregnancy. V is TRBV30 and J is TRBJ1-1; no clear D. This clonotype originated in a female donor with multiple sclerosis, enrolled in a pregnancy study. DNA of the CDR3: TGTGCCTGGAGTGTATTATGGGCGGGGAACACTGAAGCTTTCTTT. Its protein product is CAWSVLWAGNTEAFF.